Presented here are 2 T cell receptor beta chains from one specimen sequenced in a study of shared clonotypes between healthy human individuals. Using immunoSEQ multiplex PCR, the repertoire was profiled, and TCRdb retains in-frame clones only, with some absent. This sample has roughly 2 million clones, with more than 90% found just once. The specimen sequenced was naive CD4+ T cells sorted from blood. Described subset: CD45RA+ positively selected. These receptors were collected from a man between 18 and 29 years old in good health.

The chain is built from TRBV30 and TRBJ2-3; 7 bases fit TRBD1. J was trimmed by 3 bases and V by 2 bases; bases with no gene match: 2. The CDR3 has 13 amino acids. Looked up from germline, CDR1 is GTSNPN and CDR2 is SVGIG (reference sequence). The CDR3 sequence: CAWSSGQTDTQYF. CDR3 DNA sequence: TGTGCCTGGAGTTCGGGACAGACAGATACGCAGTATTTT.

V and J are TRBV11-2 and TRBJ2-1; TRBD2 matches at 8 bases. This CDR3 spans 15 amino acids. After removal of 5 bases from V and 7 bases from J, the junction contained 10 bases not matched to a gene. CDR1 and CDR2 from the germline V gene are SGHAT and FQNNGV. CDR3 coding DNA: TGTGCCAGCAGCCTTGGACGGGGGGGCTTAAATGAGCAGTTCTTC. Translation: CASSLGRGGLNEQFF.